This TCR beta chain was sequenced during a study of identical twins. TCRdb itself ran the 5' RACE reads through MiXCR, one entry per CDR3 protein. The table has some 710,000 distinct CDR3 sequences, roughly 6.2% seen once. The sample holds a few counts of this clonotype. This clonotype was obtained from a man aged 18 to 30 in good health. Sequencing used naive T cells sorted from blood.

Written as DNA, the CDR3 is TGTGCCAGCAGCTTAGCCGCAGGTCGCGGCGTTGAAGCTTTCTTT. This sequence encodes CASSLAAGRGVEAFF. This chain joins TRBV11-2 and TRBJ1-1; D gene unclear. This CDR3 contains 15 residues. Per the germline V gene, CDR1 is SGHAT and CDR2 is FQNNGV. Trimming cost V 1 base and J 7 bases, with 16 bases left between them.